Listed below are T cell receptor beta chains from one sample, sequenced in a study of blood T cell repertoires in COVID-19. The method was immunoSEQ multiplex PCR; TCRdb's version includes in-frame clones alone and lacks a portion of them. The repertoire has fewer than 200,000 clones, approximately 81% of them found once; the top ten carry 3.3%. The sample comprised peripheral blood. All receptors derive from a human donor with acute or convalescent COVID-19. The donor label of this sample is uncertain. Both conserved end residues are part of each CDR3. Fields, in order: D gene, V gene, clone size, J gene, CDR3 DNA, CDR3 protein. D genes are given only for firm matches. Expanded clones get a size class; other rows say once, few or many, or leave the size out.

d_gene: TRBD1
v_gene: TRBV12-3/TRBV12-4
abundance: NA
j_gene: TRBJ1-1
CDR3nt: TGTGCCAGCAGTACAAACAGGGGGACTGAAGCTTTCTTT
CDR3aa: CASSTNRGTEAFF

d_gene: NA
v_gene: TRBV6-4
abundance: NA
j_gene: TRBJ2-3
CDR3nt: TGTGCCAGCAGTGATAATCGAGATACGCAGTATTTT
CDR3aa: CASSDNRDTQYF

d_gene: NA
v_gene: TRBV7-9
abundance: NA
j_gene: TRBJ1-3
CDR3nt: TGTGCCAGCAGCTTACAGGGTAGTGACACCATATATTTT
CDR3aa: CASSLQGSDTIYF

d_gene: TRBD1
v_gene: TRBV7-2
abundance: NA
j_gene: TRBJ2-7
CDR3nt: TGTGCCAGCAGCTTAGGTAACCTCAGGGGGAGCTCCTACGAGCAGTACTTC
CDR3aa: CASSLGNLRGSSYEQYF

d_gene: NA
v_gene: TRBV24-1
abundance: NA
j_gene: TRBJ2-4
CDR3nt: TGTGCCACCAGTGATGCGGGTGATAGTCCCAAAAACATTCAGTACTTC
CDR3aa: CATSDAGDSPKNIQYF

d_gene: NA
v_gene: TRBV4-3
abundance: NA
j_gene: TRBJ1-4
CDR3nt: TGCGCCAGCAGCCAAGGGGCAGGAAATCGTGCAACTAATGAAAAACTGTTTTTT
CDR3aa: CASSQGAGNRATNEKLFF

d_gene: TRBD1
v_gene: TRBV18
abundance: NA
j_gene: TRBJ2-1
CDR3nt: TGTGCCAGCTCACTCGGGACAGGCTCCTACAATGAGCAGTTCTTC
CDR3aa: CASSLGTGSYNEQFF

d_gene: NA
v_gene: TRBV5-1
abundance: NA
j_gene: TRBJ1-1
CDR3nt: TGCGCCAGCAGCTTGGACGGGTCTGAAGCTTTCTTT
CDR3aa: CASSLDGSEAFF

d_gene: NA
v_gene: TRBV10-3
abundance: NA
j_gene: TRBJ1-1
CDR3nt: TGTGCCATCAGCAACATGGAGCGCCGGGGCACTGAAGCTTTCTTT
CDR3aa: CAISNMERRGTEAFF

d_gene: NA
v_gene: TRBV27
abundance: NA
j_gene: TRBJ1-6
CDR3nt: TGTGCCAGCAGTCCCCAAGGGGCAATAGATTCACCCCTCCACTTT
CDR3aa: CASSPQGAIDSPLHF

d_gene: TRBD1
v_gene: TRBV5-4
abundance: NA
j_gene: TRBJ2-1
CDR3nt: TGTGCCAGCAGCTCTAGTTCCCGGGACAGGGGTGTTGAGCAGTTCTTC
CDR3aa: CASSSSSRDRGVEQFF

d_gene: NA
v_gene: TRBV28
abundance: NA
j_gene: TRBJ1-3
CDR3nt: TGTGCCAGCACCTTCGGGGGAAGGAACACCATATATTTT
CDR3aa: CASTFGGRNTIYF

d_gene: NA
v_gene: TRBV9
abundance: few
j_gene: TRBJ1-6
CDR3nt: TGTGCCAGCAGCCCGACGGCTCGGGAACCCCTCCACTTT
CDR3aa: CASSPTAREPLHF

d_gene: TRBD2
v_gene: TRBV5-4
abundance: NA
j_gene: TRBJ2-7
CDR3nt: TGTGCCAGCAGCACAGGGAGCGGGGGGAGCTCCTACGAGCAGTACTTC
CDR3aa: CASSTGSGGSSYEQYF

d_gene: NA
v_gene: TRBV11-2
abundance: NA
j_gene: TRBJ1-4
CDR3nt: TGTGCCAGCAGCTTAGATACAAAAGGGGGGGGGCGCCCCTTAAATGAAAAACTGTTTTTT
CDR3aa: CASSLDTKGGGRPLNEKLFF

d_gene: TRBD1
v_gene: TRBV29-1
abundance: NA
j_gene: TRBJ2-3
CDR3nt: TGCAGCGTTGCGGTAGGGACAGGGGGGGATACGCAGTATTTT
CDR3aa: CSVAVGTGGDTQYF

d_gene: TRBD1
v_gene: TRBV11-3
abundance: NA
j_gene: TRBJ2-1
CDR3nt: TGTGCCAGCAGCTTCTCCGGGACAGGGGGCGATGAGCAGTTCTTC
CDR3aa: CASSFSGTGGDEQFF

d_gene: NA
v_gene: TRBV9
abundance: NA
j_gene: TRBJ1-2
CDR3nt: TGTGCCAGCAGCCGCCGGGGGTTTGAGTATGGCTACACCTTC
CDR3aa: CASSRRGFEYGYTF

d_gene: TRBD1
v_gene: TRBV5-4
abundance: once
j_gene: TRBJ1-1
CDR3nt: TGTGCCAGCAGCTCTTCGCACGCAGGGGGCTTCATGAACACTGAAGCTTTCTTT
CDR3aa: CASSSSHAGGFMNTEAFF

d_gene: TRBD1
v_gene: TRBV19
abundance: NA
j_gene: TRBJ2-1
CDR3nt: TGTGCCAGTCTGGGACAGGGAGCCAATGAGCAGTTCTTC
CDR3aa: CASLGQGANEQFF

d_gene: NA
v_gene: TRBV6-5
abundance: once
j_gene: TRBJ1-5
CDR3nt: TGTGCCAGCAGTTACCAGCGGGATCAGCCCCAGCATTTT
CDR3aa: CASSYQRDQPQHF

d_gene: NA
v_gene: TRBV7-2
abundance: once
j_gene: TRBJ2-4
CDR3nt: TGTGCCAGCAGCTTTCGGGGTGGCCGCAACATTCAGTACTTC
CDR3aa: CASSFRGGRNIQYF

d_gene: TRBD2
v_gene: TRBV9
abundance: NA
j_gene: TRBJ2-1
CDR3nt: TGTGCCAGCAGCGTAGAACTAGCGATTTACAATGAGCAGTTCTTC
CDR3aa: CASSVELAIYNEQFF

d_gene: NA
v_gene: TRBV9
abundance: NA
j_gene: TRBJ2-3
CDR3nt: TGTGCCAGCAGCGAGGAGACCACGCAGTATTTT
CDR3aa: CASSEETTQYF

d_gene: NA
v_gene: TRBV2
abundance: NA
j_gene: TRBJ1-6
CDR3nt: TGTGCCAGCAGGGGGAGGACTAATAATTCACCCCTCCACTTT
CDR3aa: CASRGRTNNSPLHF

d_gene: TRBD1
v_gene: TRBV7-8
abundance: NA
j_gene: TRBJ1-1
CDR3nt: TGTGCCAGCAGCCAGCCGGGGAGGACAGGCGTTACTGAAGCTTTCTTT
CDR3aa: CASSQPGRTGVTEAFF

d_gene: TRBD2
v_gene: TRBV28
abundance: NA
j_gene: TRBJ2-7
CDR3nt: TGTGCCAGCAGTTTGGGGGGGTTAAGCTCCTACGAGCAGTACTTC
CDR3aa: CASSLGGLSSYEQYF

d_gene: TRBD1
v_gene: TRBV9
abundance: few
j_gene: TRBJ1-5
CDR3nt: TGTGCCAGCAGCGTAACAGGGGGCCAAAATCAGCCCCAGCATTTT
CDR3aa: CASSVTGGQNQPQHF

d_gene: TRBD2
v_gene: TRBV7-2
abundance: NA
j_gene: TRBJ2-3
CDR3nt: TGTGCCAGCAGCTCAGGTGGGGCGCGGGGGGGCAACACAGATACGCAGTATTTT
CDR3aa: CASSSGGARGGNTDTQYF

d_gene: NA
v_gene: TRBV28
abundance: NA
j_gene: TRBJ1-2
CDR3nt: TGTGCCAGCAGTTCACCTCCGGGACACTCCTATGGCTACACCTTC
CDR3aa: CASSSPPGHSYGYTF

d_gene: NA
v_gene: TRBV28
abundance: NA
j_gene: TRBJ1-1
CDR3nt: TGTGCCAGCAGGTTGGGGTCGGGGACTGAAGCTTTCTTT
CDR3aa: CASRLGSGTEAFF

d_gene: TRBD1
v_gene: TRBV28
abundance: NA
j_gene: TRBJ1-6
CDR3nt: TGTGCCAGTACGACAGGGTTTTATAATTCACCCCTCCACTTT
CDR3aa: CASTTGFYNSPLHF

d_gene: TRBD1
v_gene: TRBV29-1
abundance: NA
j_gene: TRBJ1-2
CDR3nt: TGCAGCGTTGAAGATCAGGCGACAGGGAGGAGTGGCTACACCTTC
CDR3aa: CSVEDQATGRSGYTF

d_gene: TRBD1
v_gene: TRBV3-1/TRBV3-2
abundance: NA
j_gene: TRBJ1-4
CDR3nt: TGTGCCAGCAGACTGGACAGGGGGGACGAGAGGTGTGGAAAACTGTTTTTT
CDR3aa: CASRLDRGDERCGKLFF

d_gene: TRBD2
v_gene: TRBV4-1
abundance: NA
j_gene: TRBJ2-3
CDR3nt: TGCGCCAGCAGCCATAGTAGCGGGGGGAGCACAGATACGCAGTATTTT
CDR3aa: CASSHSSGGSTDTQYF

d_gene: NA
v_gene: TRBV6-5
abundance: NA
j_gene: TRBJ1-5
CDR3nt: TGTGCCAGCAAAACAAATAGCAATCAGCCCCAGCATTTT
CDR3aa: CASKTNSNQPQHF

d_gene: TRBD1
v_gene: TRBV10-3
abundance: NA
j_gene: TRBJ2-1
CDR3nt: TGTGCCATCAGTGGGGACAGGGGCCACAATGAGCAGTTCTTC
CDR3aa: CAISGDRGHNEQFF

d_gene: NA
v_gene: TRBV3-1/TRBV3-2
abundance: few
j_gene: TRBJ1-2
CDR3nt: TGTGCCAGCAGCCAGATGGCTCAGCGATACTATGGCTACACCTTC
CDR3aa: CASSQMAQRYYGYTF

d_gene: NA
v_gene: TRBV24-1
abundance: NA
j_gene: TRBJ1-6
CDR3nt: TGTGCCACCAGTGATGAAAACAGGGTTTCCTATAATTCACCCCTCCACTTT
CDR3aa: CATSDENRVSYNSPLHF

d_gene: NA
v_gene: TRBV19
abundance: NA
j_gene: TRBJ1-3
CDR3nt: TGTGCCAGTAGTTCAACGGGCTCTGGAAACACCATATATTTT
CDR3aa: CASSSTGSGNTIYF

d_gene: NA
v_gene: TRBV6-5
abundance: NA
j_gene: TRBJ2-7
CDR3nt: TGTGCCAGCAGGCCCCGGGACACAAAAATTTACGAGCAGTACTTC
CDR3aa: CASRPRDTKIYEQYF

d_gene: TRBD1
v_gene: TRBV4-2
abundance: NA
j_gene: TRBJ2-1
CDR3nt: TGTGCCAGCAGGGAGTGGGAGTTTGAAAGGACAGGGGTTTACAATGAGCAGTTCTTC
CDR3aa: CASREWEFERTGVYNEQFF

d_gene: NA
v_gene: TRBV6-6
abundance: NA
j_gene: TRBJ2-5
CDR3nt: TGTGCCAGCAGCCCTAGGCCTGGCGGATCACAAGAGACCCAGTACTTC
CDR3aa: CASSPRPGGSQETQYF

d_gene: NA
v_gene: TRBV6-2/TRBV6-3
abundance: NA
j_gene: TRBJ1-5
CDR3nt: TGTGCCAGCAGTGGAGGCGCCAGGCCCCAGCATTTT
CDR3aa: CASSGGARPQHF

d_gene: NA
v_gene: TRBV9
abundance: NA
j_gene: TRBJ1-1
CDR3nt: TGTGCCAGCAGCGTAGGAGGGATGAACACTGAAGCTTTCTTT
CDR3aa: CASSVGGMNTEAFF

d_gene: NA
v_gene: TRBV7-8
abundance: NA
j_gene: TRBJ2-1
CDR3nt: TGTGCCAGCAGCTTATTCGGGAGCTATGACATCTCCTACAATGAGCAGTTCTTC
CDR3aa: CASSLFGSYDISYNEQFF

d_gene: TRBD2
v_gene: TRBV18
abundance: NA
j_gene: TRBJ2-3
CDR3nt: TGTGCCAGCTCCCCTAGCGGGGGGTCTCCCACAGATACGCAGTATTTT
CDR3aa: CASSPSGGSPTDTQYF

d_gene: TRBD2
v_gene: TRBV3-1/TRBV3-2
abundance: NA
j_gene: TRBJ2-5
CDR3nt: TGTGCCAGCAGCCTCCGGACTAGCGGGGGTAAAGAGACCCAGTACTTC
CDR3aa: CASSLRTSGGKETQYF

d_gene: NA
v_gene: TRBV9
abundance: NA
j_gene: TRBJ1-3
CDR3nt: TGTGCCAGCAGCGTAGGAGGGAGCTCTGGAAACACCATATATTTT
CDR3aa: CASSVGGSSGNTIYF

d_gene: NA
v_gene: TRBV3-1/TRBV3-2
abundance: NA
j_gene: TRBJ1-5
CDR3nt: TGTGCCAGCAGCCAAGATACAGTAAGCAATCAGCCCCAGCATTTT
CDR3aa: CASSQDTVSNQPQHF

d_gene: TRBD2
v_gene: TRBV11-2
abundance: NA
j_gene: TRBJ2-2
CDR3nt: TGTGCCAGCAGCTTAGCGGGGGGAGACACCGGGGAGCTGTTTTTT
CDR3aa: CASSLAGGDTGELFF

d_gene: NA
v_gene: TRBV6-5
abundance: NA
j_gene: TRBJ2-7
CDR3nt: TGTGCCAGCAGTTCCGCAGGGGTTCCTCCCTACGAGCAGTACTTC
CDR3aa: CASSSAGVPPYEQYF

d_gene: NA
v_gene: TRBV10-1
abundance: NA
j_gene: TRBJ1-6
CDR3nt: TGCGCCAGTCGCCGGGATAGGGATAATTCACCCCTCCACTTT
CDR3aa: CASRRDRDNSPLHF

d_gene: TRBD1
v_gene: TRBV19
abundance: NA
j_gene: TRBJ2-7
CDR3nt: TGTGCCAGTATGGACAGGGGATCCTACGAGCAGTACTTC
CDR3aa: CASMDRGSYEQYF

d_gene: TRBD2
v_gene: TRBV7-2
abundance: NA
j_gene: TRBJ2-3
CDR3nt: TGTGCCAGCAGCTCCACTCTACTAGCGGCCCGCCGGGATACGCAGTATTTT
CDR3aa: CASSSTLLAARRDTQYF

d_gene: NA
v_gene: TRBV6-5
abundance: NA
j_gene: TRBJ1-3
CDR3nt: TGTGCCACCCTATCCCGATCTGGAAACACCATATATTTT
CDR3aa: CATLSRSGNTIYF

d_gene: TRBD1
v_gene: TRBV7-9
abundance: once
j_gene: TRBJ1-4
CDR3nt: TGTGCCAGCAGCTGGGACAGGGGGGGCGAAAAACTGTTTTTT
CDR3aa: CASSWDRGGEKLFF

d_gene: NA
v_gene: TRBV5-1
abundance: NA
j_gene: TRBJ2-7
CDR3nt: TGCGCCAGCAGCGCGGACATCCACTCCTACGAGCAGTACTTC
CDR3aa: CASSADIHSYEQYF

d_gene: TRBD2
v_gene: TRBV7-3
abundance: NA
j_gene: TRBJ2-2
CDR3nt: TGTGCCAGCCGACGGGGGGGAAACACCGGGGAGCTGTTTTTT
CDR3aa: CASRRGGNTGELFF